This T cell receptor beta chain was observed in a study of metastatic and nonmetastatic thyroid tumors. Across the whole study: Across blood and tumor or nodule tissue, repertoires from malignant and benign thyroid patients were compared with one another.

Between the trimmed V and J ends, which lost 0 bases and 6 bases, there was a span of 13 bases. The germline V gene encodes CDR1 SGHRS and CDR2 YFSETQ. The CDR3 extends over 14 amino acids. The authors' processing: Construction of a distant-metastasis classifier for papillary thyroid cancer relied on CDR3 differences across clinicopathological groups. TCRdb reassembled clones from the PCR reads with MiXCR. The V and J calls and clone size come from TCRdb's table, not from the authors' own analysis. Of approximately 9,600 clones in the sample, less than 35% are singletons; the top ten hold roughly 4.8%. All patients were untreated before thyroid surgery.

This chain connects TRBV5-1 to TRBJ2-7; D possibly corresponds to TRBD2 (7 bases). This TCR came from a female donor with papillary thyroid cancer or a benign thyroid nodule (not recorded which). Some clones in this sample may be carry-over from other donors' samples. The specimen was tumor tissue. CDR3 amino acids: CASSLEGGRFEQYF. In DNA, the CDR3 is TGCGCCAGCAGCTTGGAGGGGGGGCGATTCGAGCAGTACTTC.